One and the same sample provided the 32 T cell receptor beta chains below, sequenced in a study of blood T cell repertoires in COVID-19. Profiling relied on immunoSEQ multiplex PCR, and the TCRdb table lists in-frame clones only, not all of them. The sample includes 150,000 to 180,000 clones, approximately 85% of them seen just once. Sample: peripheral blood. The receptors here all came from a man aged 60 to 75 with COVID-19, enrolled during active disease.

The rearrangement joins TRBV27 to TRBJ1-1; 8 nucleotides line up with TRBD1. The germline CDR1 and CDR2 sequences are MNHEY and SMNVEV (reference sequence). CDR3 size: 16 residues. Trimming at V came to 4 bases and at J to 1 base, leaving 8 bases not matched to a gene. CDR3 residues: CASSWDRRMGNTEAFF. In DNA, the CDR3 is TGTGCCAGCAGTTGGGACAGGAGGATGGGGAACACTGAAGCTTTCTTT.

The rearrangement joins TRBV24-1 to TRBJ1-1, with 11 bases fitting TRBD1. Germline V lookup: CDR1 KGHDR, CDR2 SFDVKD. This CDR3 is built from 16 residues. The junction had 10 bases not matched to a gene; V was cut back by 5 bases and J by 6 bases. CDR3 in DNA: TGTGCCACCAGTGCCGGGCCCGGACAGGGGGCGGCTGAAGCTTTCTTT. Its protein is CATSAGPGQGAAEAFF.

The count of this clone is one. V is TRBV28 and J is TRBJ2-1; maybe TRBD2 (6 bases). The CDR3 spans 14 residues. The germline gives CDR1 MDHEN, CDR2 SYDVKM. With 7 bases removed from V and 9 bases from J, the gap between germline ends came to 19 bases. In nucleotides, the CDR3 is TGTGCCAGCACCCTACCCGGGACTTGGACTGAGCAGTTCTTC. Its translation is CASTLPGTWTEQFF.

The gene calls are TRBV18 and TRBJ1-1; maybe TRBD1 (6 bases). The germline CDR1 and CDR2 sequences are KGHSH and LQKENI. With 1 base removed from V and 7 bases from J, the gap between germline ends came to 22 bases. CDR3 length equals 17 residues. In DNA, the CDR3 is TGTGCCAGCTCACCACTCCCCACGGCAGGGGCTGATCTTGAAGCTTTCTTT. Residues: CASSPLPTAGADLEAFF. Full variable domain (outside the CDR3, taken from reference TRBV18 and TRBJ1-1): NAGVMQNPRHLVRRRGQEARLRCSPMKGHSHVYWYRQLPEEGLKFMVYLQKENIIDESGMPKERFSAEFPKEGPSILRIQQVVRGDSAAYFCASSPLPTAGADLEAFFGQGTRLTVV.

The J gene is TRBJ1-3, the V gene TRBV25-1; D is perhaps TRBD1 (6 bases). The CDR3 is 17 amino acids. Germline V gene sequence: CDR1 MGHDK, CDR2 SYGVNS. V gave up 2 bases and J gave up 0 bases, with 14 bases separating them. The CDR3 is CASSEGRTEFSGNTIYF. The CDR3 region has the DNA TGTGCCAGCAGTGAAGGTCGGACAGAGTTCTCTGGAAACACCATATATTTT.

On this clone: Additional DNA sequences in this sample encode the identical CDR3. This chain joins TRBV6-5 and TRBJ1-5, with 7 positions matching TRBD1. Germline trimming cut 6 bases from V and 0 bases from J; bases unmatched to any gene: 2. Germline loops: CDR1 MNHEY, CDR2 SVGAGI. This CDR3 is built from 14 residues. DNA for the CDR3: TGTGCCAGCAGGGGACAGAATAGCAATCAGCCCCAGCATTTT. It is translated as CASRGQNSNQPQHF.

The chain is built from TRBV6-2 or TRBV6-3 and TRBJ1-2; 7 nucleotides line up with TRBD1. Germline V gene sequence: CDR1 MNHEY, CDR2 SVGEGT. This CDR3 has 14 residues. J lost 4 bases, V lost 0 bases, and 2 bases had no gene match. The CDR3 protein is CASSYSGTVYGYTF. As DNA, the CDR3 is TGTGCCAGCAGTTACTCCGGGACAGTCTATGGCTACACCTTC.

The V call is TRBV18, the J call TRBJ1-1; 7 bases fit TRBD1. With 8 bases clipped from V and 6 bases from J, the junction kept 9 bases outside the gene matches. This CDR3 region has 13 residues. CDR1 and CDR2 from the germline V gene are KGHSH and LQKENI. Here the CDR3 reads CASENDRDAEAFF. In nucleotides, the CDR3 is TGTGCCAGCGAAAACGACAGGGATGCTGAAGCTTTCTTT.

The J gene is TRBJ1-4, the V gene TRBV7-2; D is unclear. The CDR3 runs 17 residues. Germline assignment: CDR1 SGHTA and CDR2 FQGNSA. V was clipped by 2 bases and J by 3 bases, with 16 bases between them. This chain's CDR3 is CASSLKIGVGANEKLFF. CDR3 bases: TGTGCCAGCAGCTTAAAGATCGGGGTAGGAGCTAATGAAAAACTGTTTTTT.

The chain recombines TRBV28 with TRBJ1-1; 7 positions agree with TRBD1. The germline V gene encodes CDR1 MDHEN and CDR2 SYDVKM. J lost 0 bases, V lost 5 bases, and 6 bases had no gene match. The CDR3 consists of 15 residues. CDR3 in amino acids: CASSQMTGMNTEAFF. CDR3 bases: TGTGCCAGCAGTCAAATGACAGGGATGAACACTGAAGCTTTCTTT.

V usage is TRBV4-3 and J usage is TRBJ1-2; D gene ambiguous. CDR3 length: 14 residues. The V and J ends lost 1 base and 4 bases respectively, with 10 bases between them. Germline-derived CDR1 and CDR2 are LGHNA and YSLEER. The CDR3: CASSQGEGAYGYTF. CDR3 sequence (DNA): TGCGCCAGCAGCCAAGGAGAAGGAGCCTATGGCTACACCTTC.

J is TRBJ1-6 and V is TRBV21-1; TRBD1 is the table's D call, not checked against the DNA. TRBV21-1 is deemed a pseudogene. The CDR3 sequence is 18 residues long. CDR3 amino acids: CASSKEGDRDFYNSPLHF. The CDR3 nucleotides read TGTGCCAGCAGCAAAGAGGGAGACAGGGACTTCTATAATTCACCCCTCCACTTT.

For the CDR3, the DNA is TGTGCCAGCAGTGAATTAGGTGCGGCCGCGGGATCAAATGAAAAACTGTTTTTT. Residues: CASSELGAAAGSNEKLFF. This sequence joins TRBV25-1 and TRBJ1-4; D is unclear. The germline V and J ends were trimmed by 1 base and 5 bases, with 20 bases remaining between them. CDR1 and CDR2 from the germline V gene are MGHDK and SYGVNS. The CDR3 has 18 residues.

The V gene is TRBV18, the J gene TRBJ2-7; D may be TRBD1 (6 bases). V lost 2 bases to trimming and J lost 4 bases, with 12 bases between them. The CDR3 covers 14 residues. Germline CDR1 and CDR2: KGHSH and LQKENI. Here the CDR3 reads CASSPIHREYEQYF. The CDR3 coding sequence is TGTGCCAGCTCACCAATCCACAGGGAATACGAGCAGTACTTC.

The V gene is TRBV9, the J gene TRBJ2-7; D gene uncertain. Germline CDR1 and CDR2: SGDLS and YYNGEE. V was trimmed by 4 bases and J by 7 bases, leaving 9 bases between them. This CDR3 is 11 amino acids long. CDR3 in DNA: TGTGCCAGCAGCAAACTCGGGGAGCAGTACTTC. Translation gives CASSKLGEQYF. The full variable domain, in which reference TRBV9 and TRBJ2-7 provide the parts outside the CDR3, is DSGVTQTPKHLITATGQRVTLRCSPRSGDLSVYWYQQSLDQGLQFLIQYYNGEERAKGNILERFSAQQFPDLHSELNLSSLELGDSALYFCASSKLGEQYFGPGTRLTVT.

V and J are TRBV18 and TRBJ2-5; tentative D call: TRBD1 (6 bases). The CDR3 extends over 15 amino acids. Germline values: CDR1 KGHSH, CDR2 LQKENI. The germline V and J ends were trimmed by 1 base and 4 bases, with 13 bases remaining between them. CDR3: CASSPQQGEGETQYF. The CDR3 region has the DNA TGTGCCAGCTCACCACAACAGGGTGAGGGAGAGACCCAGTACTTC.

V usage is TRBV11-3 and J usage is TRBJ2-5; 9 bases are shared with TRBD2. Germline CDR1 reads SGHNT; CDR2 reads YENEEA. V trimming: 0 bases; J trimming: 3 bases; junction bases outside the gene matches: 8. The CDR3 spans 17 residues. The CDR3: CASSLDREASGEETQYF. CDR3 coding DNA: TGTGCCAGCAGCTTAGACCGGGAAGCTAGCGGGGAAGAGACCCAGTACTTC.

V gene TRBV6-6 combines with J gene TRBJ2-3, with unresolved D. Germline V gene data show CDR1 as MNHNY and CDR2 as SVGAGI (reference sequence). This CDR3 spans 14 amino acids. V lost 6 bases to trimming and J lost 3 bases, with 13 bases between them. The DNA for the CDR3 is TGTGCCAGCAGCCAAGACTCCGGAACAGATACGCAGTATTTT. Its protein is CASSQDSGTDTQYF.

The chain links TRBV10-3 to TRBJ1-1, with D hard to call. V lost 7 bases and J 1 base, leaving 10 bases between the germline ends. Germline CDR1 ENHRY, CDR2 SYGVKD. The CDR3 runs to 13 residues. CDR3 DNA sequence: TGTGCCATCACGAGGGATGAGAACACTGAAGCTTTCTTT. It encodes CAITRDENTEAFF.

The chain joins TRBV19 to TRBJ2-5; 9 bases align to TRBD2. CDR3 length: 14 residues. V shed 6 bases and J 6 bases; nucleotides not matched to a gene: 8. Germline V gene data show CDR1 as LNHDA and CDR2 as SQIVND (reference sequence). CDR3: CASSERGVVKTQYF. The CDR3 DNA sequence: TGTGCCAGTAGCGAGCGGGGGGTCGTTAAGACCCAGTACTTC.

The chain recombines TRBV9 with TRBJ1-5; D unclear. CDR3 length: 13 residues. Germline CDR1 is SGDLS and CDR2 is YYNGEE. V lost 5 bases to trimming and J lost 3 bases, with 9 bases between them. The DNA of the CDR3 is TGTGCCAGCAGTTACAGTTCCAATCAGCCCCAGCATTTT. Its protein is CASSYSSNQPQHF.

In this sample, this clone turned up a few times. CDR3 in amino acids: CASSSPPGQGRPDTQYF. The CDR3 DNA reads as TGCGCCAGCAGCTCTCCCCCGGGACAGGGGCGTCCAGATACGCAGTATTTT. The chain uses TRBV5-1 and TRBJ2-3; 10 positions match TRBD1. CDR3 length: 17 residues. The ends lost 3 bases at V and 4 bases at J; junction bases unmatched: 11. CDR1 SGHRS and CDR2 YFSETQ come from the germline V gene.

This sequence joins TRBV7-3 and TRBJ2-1; 11 nucleotides align to TRBD2. V shed 5 bases and J 4 bases; nucleotides not matched to a gene: 7. Per germline, CDR1 SGHTA and CDR2 FQGTGA. This CDR3 contains 16 residues. The CDR3 sequence: CASSRTGTSGYNEQFF. The CDR3 nucleotides read TGTGCCAGCAGCCGAACCGGGACTAGCGGATACAATGAGCAGTTCTTC.

The chain uses TRBV20-1 and TRBJ1-5; TRBD1 matches at 8 bases. The CDR3 length is 23 residues. Germline lookup yields CDR1 DFQATT and CDR2 SNEGSKA (reference sequence). Trimming took 3 bases from V and 4 from J; bases not matched to a gene: 32. The CDR3 region has the DNA TGCAGTGCTAGTCCCCACCCCTGGACAGGGTGGGCCGGGACTTTAACCGTAAATCAGCCCCAGCATTTT. This translates into CSASPHPWTGWAGTLTVNQPQHF.

The CDR3 nucleotides are TGTGCCAGTACGCATAGCACTACCTCCTACGAGCAGTACTTC. This gives the protein CASTHSTTSYEQYF. V gene TRBV18 combines with J gene TRBJ2-7; no definite D call. V lost 9 bases, J lost 0 bases, and 15 bases lay in between. Germline-derived CDR1 and CDR2 are KGHSH and LQKENI. This CDR3 is 14 amino acids long. The whole variable domain, filled in from reference TRBV18 and TRBJ2-7, reads NAGVMQNPRHLVRRRGQEARLRCSPMKGHSHVYWYRQLPEEGLKFMVYLQKENIIDESGMPKERFSAEFPKEGPSILRIQQVVRGDSAAYFCASTHSTTSYEQYFGPGTRLTVT.

This clone was counted once. V is TRBV7-9 and J is TRBJ1-4, with D hard to call. Germline V CDR1 and CDR2: SEHNR, FQNEAQ (reference sequence). This CDR3 has 13 residues. V was shortened by 5 bases and J by 7 bases, with 11 bases between the two germline ends. The CDR3 DNA sequence: TGTGCCAGCAGCGGGCCGGAGGGTGAAAAACTGTTTTTT. Encoded protein: CASSGPEGEKLFF.

CDR3 nucleotide sequence: TGTGCCAGCAGCCCCGACTCGGGGGTTACTGGAAACACCATATATTTT. Translation: CASSPDSGVTGNTIYF. The chain recombines TRBV7-9 with TRBJ1-3, with D maybe TRBD1 (5 bases). Trimming took 5 bases from V and 2 from J, leaving 16 bases between them. This CDR3 has 16 residues. Germline lookup yields CDR1 SEHNR and CDR2 FQNEAQ (reference sequence).

The genes are TRBV5-4 and TRBJ2-7, with D perhaps TRBD1 (5 bases). Germline-derived CDR1 and CDR2 are SGHNT and YYREEE (reference sequence). CDR3 length: 15 residues. Trimming removed 4 bases at V and 5 bases at J, with 19 bases between. The CDR3, as DNA: TGTGCCAGCAGCCCCTACGTCCCGGACATGAACGAGCAGTACTTC. Its protein is CASSPYVPDMNEQYF.

This chain joins TRBV7-2 and TRBJ1-1; D unresolved. V was shortened by 4 bases and J by 0 bases, with 12 bases between the two germline ends. The CDR3 runs to 15 residues. From germline, CDR1 is SGHTA and CDR2 FQGNSA. Here the CDR3 DNA reads TGTGCCAGCAGCTCGAACCCGACTATGAACACTGAAGCTTTCTTT. This sequence encodes CASSSNPTMNTEAFF.

This clone was detected a few times. The J gene is TRBJ1-2, the V gene TRBV4-1, with TRBD1 as a possible D gene (5 bases). With 3 bases removed from V and 4 bases from J, the gap between germline ends came to 15 bases. The CDR3 is 15 amino acids. The germline CDR1 and CDR2 sequences are MGHRA and YSYEKL. CDR3 protein: CASSHSVRGFYGYTF. The CDR3 DNA reads as TGCGCCAGCAGCCACTCAGTTAGGGGATTCTATGGCTACACCTTC.

The chain carries TRBV20-1 and TRBJ1-4, with D uncertain. Germline loops: CDR1 DFQATT, CDR2 SNEGSKA (reference sequence). The CDR3 contains 15 residues. V dropped 3 bases and J dropped 8 bases, with 19 bases sitting between them. The CDR3 loop is CSASPRAAGLEKLFF. CDR3 DNA: TGCAGTGCTAGTCCTAGAGCAGCGGGTCTAGAAAAACTGTTTTTT.

The rearrangement joins TRBV12-3 or TRBV12-4 to TRBJ1-2; D is ambiguous. The V end was cut by 3 bases, the J end by 1 base, with 6 bases between. This CDR3 is 13 amino acids long. DNA for the CDR3: TGTGCCAGCAGTTTTGGCAGTAACTATGGCTACACCTTC. This codes for CASSFGSNYGYTF.